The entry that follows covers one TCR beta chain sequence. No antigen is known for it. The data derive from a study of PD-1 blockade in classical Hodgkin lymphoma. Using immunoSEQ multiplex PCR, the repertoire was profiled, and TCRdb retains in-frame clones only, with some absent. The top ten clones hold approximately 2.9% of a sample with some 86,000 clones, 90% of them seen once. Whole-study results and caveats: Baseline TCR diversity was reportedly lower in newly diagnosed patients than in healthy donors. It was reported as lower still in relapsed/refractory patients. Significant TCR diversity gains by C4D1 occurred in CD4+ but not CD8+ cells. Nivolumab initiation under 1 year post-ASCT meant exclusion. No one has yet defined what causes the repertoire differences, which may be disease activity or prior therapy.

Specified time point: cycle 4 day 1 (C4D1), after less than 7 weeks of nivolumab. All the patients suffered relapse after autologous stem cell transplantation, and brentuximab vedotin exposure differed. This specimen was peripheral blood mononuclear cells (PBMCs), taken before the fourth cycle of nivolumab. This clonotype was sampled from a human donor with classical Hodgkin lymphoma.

CDR3 DNA sequence: TGCGCCAGCAGCGCCCGCGGGGGGGATTACTATGGCTACACCTTC. Translated: CASSARGGDYYGYTF. The rearrangement uses TRBV4-3 and TRBJ1-2, with D maybe TRBD1 (5 bases). CDR3 length equals 15 residues. The ends were cut back, 5 bases at V and 3 bases at J, with 16 bases in the middle. Germline CDR1 is LGHNA and CDR2 is YSLEER.